This T cell receptor beta chain was recovered during a study of T cell changes during pregnancy in multiple sclerosis. Method: immunoSEQ multiplex PCR; TCRdb's copy keeps in-frame clones and lacks some. The sample holds about 73,000 clones, around 90% seen once. V lost 1 base and J lost 3; bases outside the gene matches: 8. Per germline, CDR1 SGDLS and CDR2 YYNGEE. The CDR3 runs to 16 residues. This receptor was identified in a female donor in good health, enrolled as a control in a pregnancy study. The sequences come from peripheral blood, collected after pregnancy. V usage is TRBV9 and J usage is TRBJ1-2; 8 bases align to TRBD1. The CDR3 sequence is CASSVNRGNIDYGYTF. The CDR3 region has the DNA TGTGCCAGCAGCGTAAACAGGGGGAACATTGACTATGGCTACACCTTC.